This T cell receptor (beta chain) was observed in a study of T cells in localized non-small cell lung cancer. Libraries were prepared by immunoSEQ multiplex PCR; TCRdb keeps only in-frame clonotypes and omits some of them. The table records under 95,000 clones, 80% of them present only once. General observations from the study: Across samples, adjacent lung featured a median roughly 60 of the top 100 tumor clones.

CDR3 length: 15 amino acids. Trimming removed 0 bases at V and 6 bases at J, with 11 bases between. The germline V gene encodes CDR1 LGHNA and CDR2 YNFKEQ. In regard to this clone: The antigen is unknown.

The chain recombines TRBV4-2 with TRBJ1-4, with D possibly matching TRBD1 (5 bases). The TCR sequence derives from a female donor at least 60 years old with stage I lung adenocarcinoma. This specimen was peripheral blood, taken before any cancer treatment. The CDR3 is CASSQDGQGDEKLFF. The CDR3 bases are TGTGCCAGCAGCCAAGACGGCCAGGGCGATGAAAAACTGTTTTTT.